This TCR beta chain is from a study of T cell responses to AZD1222 COVID-19 vaccine. Germline CDR1 is SGHTA and CDR2 is FQGTGA. Trimming cost V 5 bases and J 6 bases; bases outside gene matches: 6. This CDR3 region has 15 residues. As regards this clone: Its antigen is unknown.

General study findings and limits: Breadth and depth of Spike-specific TCRs rose after two AZD1222 doses.

Sequencing was performed with immunoSEQ multiplex PCR; in TCRdb, only in-frame clones are kept and a portion is missing. The top ten clones hold approximately 7.6% of a sample with over 25,000 clones, approximately 92% of them seen once. This TCR came from an adult who received the AZD1222 COVID-19 vaccine. This specimen consisted of peripheral blood, obtained 28 days after the second AZD1222 dose. The gene calls are TRBV7-3 and TRBJ2-7; 14 nucleotides line up with TRBD2. CDR3 region: CASSRGLAGVGEQYF. DNA of the CDR3: TGTGCCAGCAGCAGGGGACTAGCGGGAGTTGGCGAGCAGTACTTC.